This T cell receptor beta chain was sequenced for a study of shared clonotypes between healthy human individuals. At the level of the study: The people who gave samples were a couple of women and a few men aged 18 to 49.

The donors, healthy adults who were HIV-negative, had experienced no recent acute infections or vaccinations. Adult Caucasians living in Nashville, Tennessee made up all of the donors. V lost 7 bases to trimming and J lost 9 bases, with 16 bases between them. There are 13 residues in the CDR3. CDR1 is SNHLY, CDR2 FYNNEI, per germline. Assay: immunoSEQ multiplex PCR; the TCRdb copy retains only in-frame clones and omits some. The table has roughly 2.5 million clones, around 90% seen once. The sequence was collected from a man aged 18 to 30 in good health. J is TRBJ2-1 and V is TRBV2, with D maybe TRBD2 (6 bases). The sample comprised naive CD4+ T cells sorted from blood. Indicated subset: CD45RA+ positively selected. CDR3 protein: CASMKLEGGEQFF. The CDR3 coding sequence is TGTGCCAGCATGAAACTTGAGGGAGGTGAGCAGTTCTTC.